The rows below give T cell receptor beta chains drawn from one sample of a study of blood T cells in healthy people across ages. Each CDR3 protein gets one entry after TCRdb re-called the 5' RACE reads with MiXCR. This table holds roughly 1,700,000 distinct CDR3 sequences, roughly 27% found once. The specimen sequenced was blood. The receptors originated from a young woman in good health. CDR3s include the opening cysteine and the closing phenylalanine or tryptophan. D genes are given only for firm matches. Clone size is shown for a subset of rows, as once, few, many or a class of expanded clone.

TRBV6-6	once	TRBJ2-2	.	TGTGCCAGCAGTCGTCCGGCAGAGTCCCCCGGGGAGCTGTTTTTT	CASSRPAESPGELFF
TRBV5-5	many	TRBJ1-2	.	TGTGCCAGCAGCCCCGATCCAGGGCCCTATGGCTACACCTTC	CASSPDPGPYGYTF
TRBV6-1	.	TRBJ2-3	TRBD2	TGTGCCAGCAGTGAAGGGAAGGTCGGACTAGCGACGGATACGCAGTATTTT	CASSEGKVGLATDTQYF
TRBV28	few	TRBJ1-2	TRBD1	TGTGCCAGCAGTTCCAGGACAGGGCGGTGGCGTGGCTACACCTTC	CASSSRTGRWRGYTF
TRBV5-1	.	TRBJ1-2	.	TGCGCCAGCAGCTTGGAAGGCGGGTCTAACTATGGCTACACCTTC	CASSLEGGSNYGYTF
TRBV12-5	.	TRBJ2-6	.	TGTGCTAGTGGGTTGCCTGGGGCCAACGTCCTGACTTTC	CASGLPGANVLTF
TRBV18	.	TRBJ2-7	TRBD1	TGTGCCAGCTCACCCATGACAGGGCTCGAGCAGTACTTC	CASSPMTGLEQYF
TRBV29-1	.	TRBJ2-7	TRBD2	TGCAGCGTTGAAAATCGGGGGGAAGGGATGGGCGAGCAGTACTTC	CSVENRGEGMGEQYF
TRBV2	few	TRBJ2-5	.	TGTGCCAACGGCCAGGGGTCCGGGGAGACCCAGTACTTC	CANGQGSGETQYF
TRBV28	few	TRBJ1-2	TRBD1	TGTGCCAGCATCGCAGGACAGGCTATCTATGGCTACACCTTC	CASIAGQAIYGYTF
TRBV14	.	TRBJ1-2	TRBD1	TGTGCCAGCAGGAGGACAGGGAAAAATGGCTACACCTTC	CASRRTGKNGYTF
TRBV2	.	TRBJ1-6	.	TGTGCCGGTGGGGAGACGGATAATTCACCCCTCCACTTT	CAGGETDNSPLHF
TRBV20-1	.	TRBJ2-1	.	TGCAGTGCCGTAGGTGGAGAGGGCGAAGTCTATGAGCAGTTCTTC	CSAVGGEGEVYEQFF
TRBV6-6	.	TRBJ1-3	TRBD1	TGTGCCACCGTCCCGGGACAGGGCCTAAACACCATATATTTT	CATVPGQGLNTIYF
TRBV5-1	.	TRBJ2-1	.	TGCGCCAGCCGCGGAGGCGGGCCCCGGGACAATGAGCAGTTCTTC	CASRGGGPRDNEQFF
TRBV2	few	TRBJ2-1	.	TGTGCCAGCAGTGAAGAGTTCGGCAATGAGCAGTTCTTC	CASSEEFGNEQFF
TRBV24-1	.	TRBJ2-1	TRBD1	TGTGCCACCGGGTCACAGGGGGAAAGGGACTACAATGAGCAGTTCTTC	CATGSQGERDYNEQFF
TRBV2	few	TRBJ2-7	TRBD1	TGTGCCAGCAGGCACCCGGGACAGCTCTCCTACGAGCAGTACTTC	CASRHPGQLSYEQYF
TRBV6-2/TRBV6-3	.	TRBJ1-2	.	TGTGCCAGCAGTACGGACGGCCACTATGGCTACACCTTC	CASSTDGHYGYTF
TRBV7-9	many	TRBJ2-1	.	TGTGCCAGCAGCCTAGGGGCGGGGTTATACAATGAGCAGTTCTTC	CASSLGAGLYNEQFF
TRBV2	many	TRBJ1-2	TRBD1	TGTGCCAGCAGTACACAGGGGTATGGCTACACCTTC	CASSTQGYGYTF
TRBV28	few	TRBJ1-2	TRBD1	TGTGCCAGCCCAGACAGGGGTCAAAATGGCTACACCTTC	CASPDRGQNGYTF